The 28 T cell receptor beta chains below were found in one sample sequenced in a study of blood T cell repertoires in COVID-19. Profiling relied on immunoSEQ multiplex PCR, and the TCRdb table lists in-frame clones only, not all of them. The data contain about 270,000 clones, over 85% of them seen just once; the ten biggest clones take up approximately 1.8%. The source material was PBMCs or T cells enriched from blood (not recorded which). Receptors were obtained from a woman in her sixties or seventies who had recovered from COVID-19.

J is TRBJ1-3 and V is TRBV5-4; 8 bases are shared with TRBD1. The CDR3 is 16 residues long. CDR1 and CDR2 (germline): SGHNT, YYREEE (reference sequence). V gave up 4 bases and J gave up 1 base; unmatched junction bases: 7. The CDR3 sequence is CASSLGQGLSGNTIYF. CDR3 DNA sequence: TGTGCCAGCAGCCTAGGACAGGGCTTGTCTGGAAACACCATATATTTT.

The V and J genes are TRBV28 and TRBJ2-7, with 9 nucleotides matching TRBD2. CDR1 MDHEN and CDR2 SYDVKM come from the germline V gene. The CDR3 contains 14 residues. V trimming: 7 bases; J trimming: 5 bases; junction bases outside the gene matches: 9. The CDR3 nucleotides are TGTGCCAGCATCGCAGCGGGGGGCGGGAACGAGCAGTACTTC. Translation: CASIAAGGGNEQYF. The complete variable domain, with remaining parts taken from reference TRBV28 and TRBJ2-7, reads DVKVTQSSRYLVKRTGEKVFLECVQDMDHENMFWYRQDPGLGLRLIYFSYDVKMKEKGDIPEGYSVSREKKERFSLILESASTNQTSMYLCASIAAGGGNEQYFGPGTRLTVT.

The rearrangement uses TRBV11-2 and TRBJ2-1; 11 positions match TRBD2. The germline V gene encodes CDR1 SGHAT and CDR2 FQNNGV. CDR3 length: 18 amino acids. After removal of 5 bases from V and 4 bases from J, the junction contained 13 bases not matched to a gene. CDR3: CASSPGSGGASSYNEQFF. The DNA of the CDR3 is TGTGCCAGCAGCCCGGGTAGCGGGGGGGCCAGCTCATACAATGAGCAGTTCTTC.

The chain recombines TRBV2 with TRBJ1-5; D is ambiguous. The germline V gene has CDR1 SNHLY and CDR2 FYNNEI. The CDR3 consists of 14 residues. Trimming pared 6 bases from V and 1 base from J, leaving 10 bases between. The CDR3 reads CASSRTGSNQPQHF. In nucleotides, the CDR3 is TGTGCCAGCAGCCGGACGGGAAGCAATCAGCCCCAGCATTTT.

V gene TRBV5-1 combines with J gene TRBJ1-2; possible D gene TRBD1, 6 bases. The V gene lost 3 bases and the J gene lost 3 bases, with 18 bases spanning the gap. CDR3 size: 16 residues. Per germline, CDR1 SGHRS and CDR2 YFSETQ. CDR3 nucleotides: TGCGCCAGCAGCTCTAGCCCAGGGGCGGGGGACTATGGCTACACCTTC. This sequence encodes CASSSSPGAGDYGYTF.

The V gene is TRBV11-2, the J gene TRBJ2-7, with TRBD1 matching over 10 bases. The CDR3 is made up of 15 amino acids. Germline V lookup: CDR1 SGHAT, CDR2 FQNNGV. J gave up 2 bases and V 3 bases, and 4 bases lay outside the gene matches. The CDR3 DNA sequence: TGTGCCAGCAGCTTCGCCGGGACAGGGGCCTACGAGCAGTACTTC. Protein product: CASSFAGTGAYEQYF.

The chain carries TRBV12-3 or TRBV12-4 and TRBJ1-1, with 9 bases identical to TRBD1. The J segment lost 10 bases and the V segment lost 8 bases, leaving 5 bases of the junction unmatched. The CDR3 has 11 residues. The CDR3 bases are TGTGCCAGCGGACGACAGGGGGGAGCTTTCTTT. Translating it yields CASGRQGGAFF.

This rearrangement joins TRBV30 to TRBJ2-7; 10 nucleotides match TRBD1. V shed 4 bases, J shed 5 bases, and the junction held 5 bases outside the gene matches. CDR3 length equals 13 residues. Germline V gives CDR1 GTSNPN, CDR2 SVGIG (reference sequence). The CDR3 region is CAWTRTGGNEQYF. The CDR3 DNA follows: TGTGCCTGGACACGGACAGGGGGGAACGAGCAGTACTTC. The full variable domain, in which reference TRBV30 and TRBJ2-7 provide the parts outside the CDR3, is SQTIHQWPATLVQPVGSPLSLECTVEGTSNPNLYWYRQAAGRGLQLLFYSVGIGQISSEVPQNLSASRPQDRQFILSSKKLLLSDSGFYLCAWTRTGGNEQYFGPGTRLTVT.

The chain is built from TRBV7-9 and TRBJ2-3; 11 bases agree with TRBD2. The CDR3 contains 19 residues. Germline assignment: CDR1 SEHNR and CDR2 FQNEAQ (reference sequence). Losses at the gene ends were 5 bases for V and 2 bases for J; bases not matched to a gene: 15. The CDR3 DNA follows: TGTGCCAGCAGCGGACCTGCCTGGGGACTAGCGGCGAACACAGATACGCAGTATTTT. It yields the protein CASSGPAWGLAANTDTQYF. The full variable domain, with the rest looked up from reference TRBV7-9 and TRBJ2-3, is DTGVSQNPRHKITKRGQNVTFRCDPISEHNRLYWYRQTLGQGPEFLTYFQNEAQLEKSRLLSDRFSAERPKGSFSTLEIQRTEQGDSAMYLCASSGPAWGLAANTDTQYFGPGTRLTVL.

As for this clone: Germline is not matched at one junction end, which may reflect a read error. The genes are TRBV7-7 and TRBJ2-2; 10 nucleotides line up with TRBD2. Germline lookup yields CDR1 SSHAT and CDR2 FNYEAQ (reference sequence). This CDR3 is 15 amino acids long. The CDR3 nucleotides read TGTGCTAGCAGCCGACTAGCGGGTAACACCGGGGAGCTGTTTTTT. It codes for CASSRLAGNTGELFF.

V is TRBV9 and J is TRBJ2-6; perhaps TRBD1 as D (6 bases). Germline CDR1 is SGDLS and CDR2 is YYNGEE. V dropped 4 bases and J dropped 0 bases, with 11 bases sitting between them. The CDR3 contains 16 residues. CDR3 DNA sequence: TGTGCCAGCAGCACCGACAGGAGCTCTGGGGCCAACGTCCTGACTTTC. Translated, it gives CASSTDRSSGANVLTF.

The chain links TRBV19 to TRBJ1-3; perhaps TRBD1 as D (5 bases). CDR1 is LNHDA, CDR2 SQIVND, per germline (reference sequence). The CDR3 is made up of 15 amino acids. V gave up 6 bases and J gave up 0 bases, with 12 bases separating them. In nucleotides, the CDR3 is TGTGCCAGTAGATCCCAGGGCTTCTCTGGAAACACCATATATTTT. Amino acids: CASRSQGFSGNTIYF.

CDR3 bases: TGTGCCAGCAACCAAGGGGGATCCTACGAGCAGTACTTC. Encoded protein: CASNQGGSYEQYF. The chain recombines TRBV6-5 with TRBJ2-7, with D possibly being TRBD1 (6 bases). In germline, CDR1 is MNHEY, CDR2 SVGAGI. This CDR3 spans 13 amino acids. Deletions cut 7 bases from V and 1 base from J, with 11 bases between.

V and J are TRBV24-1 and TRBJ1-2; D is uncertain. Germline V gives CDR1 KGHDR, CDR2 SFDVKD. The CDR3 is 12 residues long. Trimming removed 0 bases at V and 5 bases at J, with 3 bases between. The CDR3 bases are TGTGCCACCAGTGATTTGGCGTATGGCTACACCTTC. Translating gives CATSDLAYGYTF.

CDR3 in amino acids: CATSGGGRDTQYF. CDR3 nucleotides: TGTGCCACCAGCGGGGGGGGGCGAGATACGCAGTATTTT. This chain joins TRBV24-1 and TRBJ2-3; 8 positions agree with TRBD2. Germline CDR1 and CDR2: KGHDR and SFDVKD. There are 13 residues in the CDR3. Losses at the gene ends were 7 bases for V and 5 bases for J; bases not matched to a gene: 4.

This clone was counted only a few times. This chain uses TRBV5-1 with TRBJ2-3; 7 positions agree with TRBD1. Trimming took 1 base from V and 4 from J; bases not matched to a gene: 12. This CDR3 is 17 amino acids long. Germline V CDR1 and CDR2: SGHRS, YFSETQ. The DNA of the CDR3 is TGCGCCAGCAGCTTGCCATCGGCCCTCACAGGGGCAGATACGCAGTATTTT. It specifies CASSLPSALTGADTQYF.

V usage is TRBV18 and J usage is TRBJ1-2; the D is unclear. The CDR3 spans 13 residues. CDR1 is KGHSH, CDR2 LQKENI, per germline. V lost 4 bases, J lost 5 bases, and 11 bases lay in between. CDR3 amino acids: CASSLGDGYGYTF. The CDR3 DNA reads TGTGCCAGCTCACTGGGAGACGGATATGGCTACACCTTC.

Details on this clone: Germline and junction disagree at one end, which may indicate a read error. The DNA of the CDR3 is TGCGCCAGCAGGTTGGAAATGGGACAGTCACCCCTCCACTTT. Protein product: CASRLEMGQSPLHF. The chain combines TRBV5-1 with TRBJ1-6; 7 nucleotides agree with TRBD1. This CDR3 comprises 14 residues. Germline CDR1 reads SGHRS; CDR2 reads YFSETQ.

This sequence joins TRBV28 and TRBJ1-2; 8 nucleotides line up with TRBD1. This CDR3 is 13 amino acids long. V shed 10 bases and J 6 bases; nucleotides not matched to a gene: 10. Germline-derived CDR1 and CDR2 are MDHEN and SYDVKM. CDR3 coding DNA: TGTGCCACTTGGACAGGGACGTTGGATGGCTACACCTTC. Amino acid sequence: CATWTGTLDGYTF.

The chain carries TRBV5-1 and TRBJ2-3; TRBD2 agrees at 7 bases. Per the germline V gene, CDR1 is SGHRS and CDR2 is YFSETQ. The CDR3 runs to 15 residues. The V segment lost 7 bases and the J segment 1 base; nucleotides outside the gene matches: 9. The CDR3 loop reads CASGESGARTDTQYF. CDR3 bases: TGCGCCAGCGGGGAAAGCGGGGCTCGCACAGATACGCAGTATTTT.

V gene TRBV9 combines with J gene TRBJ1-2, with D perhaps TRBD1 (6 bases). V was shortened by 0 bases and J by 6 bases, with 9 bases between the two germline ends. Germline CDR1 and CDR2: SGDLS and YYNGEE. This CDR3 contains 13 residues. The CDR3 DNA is TGTGCCAGCAGCGTAGAGGGGGGGAATGGCTACACCTTC. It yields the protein CASSVEGGNGYTF.

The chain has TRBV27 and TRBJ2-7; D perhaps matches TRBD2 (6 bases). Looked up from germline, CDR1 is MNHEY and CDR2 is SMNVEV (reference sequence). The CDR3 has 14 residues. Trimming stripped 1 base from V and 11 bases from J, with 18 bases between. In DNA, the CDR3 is TGTGCCAGCAGTTTATTAGGTGGAGGGGCCTTAAAGTACTTC. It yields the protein CASSLLGGGALKYF.

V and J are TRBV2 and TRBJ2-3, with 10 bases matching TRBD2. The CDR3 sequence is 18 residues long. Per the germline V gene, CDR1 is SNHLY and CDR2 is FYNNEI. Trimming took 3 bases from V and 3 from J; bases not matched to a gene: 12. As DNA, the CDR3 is TGTGCCAGCAGTGATGTCGTTTCGGGACTAGCGAGAACAGATACGCAGTATTTT. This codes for CASSDVVSGLARTDTQYF.

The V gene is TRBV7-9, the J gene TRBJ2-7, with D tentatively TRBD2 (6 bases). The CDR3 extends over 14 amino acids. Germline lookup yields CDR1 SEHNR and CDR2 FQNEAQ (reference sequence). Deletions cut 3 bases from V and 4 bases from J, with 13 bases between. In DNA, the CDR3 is TGTGCCAGCAGCTTGGGTAGCGGAGATTACGAGCAGTACTTC. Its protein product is CASSLGSGDYEQYF.

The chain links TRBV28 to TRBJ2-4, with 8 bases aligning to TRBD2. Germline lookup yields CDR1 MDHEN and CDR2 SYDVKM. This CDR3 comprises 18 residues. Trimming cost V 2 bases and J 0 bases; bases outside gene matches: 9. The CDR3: CASSLNGRATLAKNIQYF. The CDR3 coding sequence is TGTGCCAGCAGTTTAAACGGGAGGGCGACATTAGCCAAAAACATTCAGTACTTC.

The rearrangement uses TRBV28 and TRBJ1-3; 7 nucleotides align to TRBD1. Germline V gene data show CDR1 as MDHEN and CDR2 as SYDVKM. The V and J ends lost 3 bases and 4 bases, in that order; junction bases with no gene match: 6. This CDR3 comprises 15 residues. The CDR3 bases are TGTGCCAGCAGTTTCTCTAGGGGGCAGGGAAACACCATATATTTT. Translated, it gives CASSFSRGQGNTIYF.

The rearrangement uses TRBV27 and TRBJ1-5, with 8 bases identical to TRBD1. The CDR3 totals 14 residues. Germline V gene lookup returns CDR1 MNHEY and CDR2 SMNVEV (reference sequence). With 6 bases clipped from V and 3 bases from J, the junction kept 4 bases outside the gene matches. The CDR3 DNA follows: TGTGCCAGCAGGGGGACAGGAATCAATCAGCCCCAGCATTTT. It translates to CASRGTGINQPQHF.

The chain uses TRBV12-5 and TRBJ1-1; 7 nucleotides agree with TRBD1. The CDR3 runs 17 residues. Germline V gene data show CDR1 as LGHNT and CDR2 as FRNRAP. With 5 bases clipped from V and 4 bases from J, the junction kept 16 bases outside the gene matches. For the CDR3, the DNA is TGTGCTAGTGGTCTACCCCCCGGGACAGACCGGTCCACTGAAGCTTTCTTT. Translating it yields CASGLPPGTDRSTEAFF.